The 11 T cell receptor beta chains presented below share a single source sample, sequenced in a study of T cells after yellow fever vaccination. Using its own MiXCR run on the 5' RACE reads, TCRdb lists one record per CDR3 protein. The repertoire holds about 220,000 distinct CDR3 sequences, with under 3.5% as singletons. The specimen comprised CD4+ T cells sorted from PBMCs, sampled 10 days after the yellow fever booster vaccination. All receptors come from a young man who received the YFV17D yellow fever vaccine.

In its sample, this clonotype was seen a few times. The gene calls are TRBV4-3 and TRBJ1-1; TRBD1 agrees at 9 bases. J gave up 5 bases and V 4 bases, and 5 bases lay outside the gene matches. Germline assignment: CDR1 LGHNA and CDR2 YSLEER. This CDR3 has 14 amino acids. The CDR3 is CASSPRDRETEAFF. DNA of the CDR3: TGCGCCAGCAGCCCCCGGGACAGGGAGACTGAAGCTTTCTTT.

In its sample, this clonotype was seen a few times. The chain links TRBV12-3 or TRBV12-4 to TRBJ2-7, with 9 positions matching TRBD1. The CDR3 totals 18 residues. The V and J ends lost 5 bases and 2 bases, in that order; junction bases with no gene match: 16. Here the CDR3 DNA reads TGTGCCAGCAGTGAATATCAGAGGGACAGGGTAAGCCCCTACGAGCAGTACGTC. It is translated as CASSEYQRDRVSPYEQYV.

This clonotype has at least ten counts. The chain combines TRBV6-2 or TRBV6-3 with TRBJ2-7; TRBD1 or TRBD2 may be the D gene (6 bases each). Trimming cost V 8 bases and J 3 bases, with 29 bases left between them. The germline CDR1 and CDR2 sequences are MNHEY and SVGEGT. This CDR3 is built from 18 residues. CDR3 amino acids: CASFSGRQPRRGVYEQYV. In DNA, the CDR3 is TGTGCCAGCTTCTCGGGGCGGCAACCTCGTAGGGGGGTCTACGAGCAGTACGTC.

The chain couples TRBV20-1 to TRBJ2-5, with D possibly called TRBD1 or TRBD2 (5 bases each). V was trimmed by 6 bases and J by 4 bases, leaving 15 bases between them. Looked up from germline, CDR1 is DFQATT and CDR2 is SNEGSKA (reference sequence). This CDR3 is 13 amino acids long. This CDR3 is CSAPRAGTETQYF. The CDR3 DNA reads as TGCAGTGCCCCAAGGGCAGGGACAGAGACCCAGTACTTC.

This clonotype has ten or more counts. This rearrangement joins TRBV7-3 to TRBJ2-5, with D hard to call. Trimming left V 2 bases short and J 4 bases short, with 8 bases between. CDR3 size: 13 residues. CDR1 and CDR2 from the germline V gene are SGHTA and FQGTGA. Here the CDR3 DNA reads TGTGCCAGCAGCTTACTAGACGGAGAGACCCAGTACTTC. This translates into CASSLLDGETQYF.

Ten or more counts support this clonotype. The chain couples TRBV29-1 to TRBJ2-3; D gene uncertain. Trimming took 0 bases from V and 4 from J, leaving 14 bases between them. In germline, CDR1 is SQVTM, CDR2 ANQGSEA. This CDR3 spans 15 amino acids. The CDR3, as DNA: TGCAGCGTTGAAGATCAAGGCCTTAGGCCAGATACGCAGTATTTT. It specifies CSVEDQGLRPDTQYF.

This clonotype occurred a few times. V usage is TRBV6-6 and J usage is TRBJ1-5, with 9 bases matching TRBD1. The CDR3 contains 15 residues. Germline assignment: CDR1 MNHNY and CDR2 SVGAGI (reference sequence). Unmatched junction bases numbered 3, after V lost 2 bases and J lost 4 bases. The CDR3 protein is CASSYDGTGNQPQHF. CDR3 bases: TGTGCCAGCAGTTACGATGGGACAGGGAATCAGCCCCAGCATTTT.

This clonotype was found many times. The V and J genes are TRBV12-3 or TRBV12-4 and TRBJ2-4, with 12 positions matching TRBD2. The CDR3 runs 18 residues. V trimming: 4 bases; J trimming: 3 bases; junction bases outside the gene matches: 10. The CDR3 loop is CASSSSGGVIVDKNIQYF. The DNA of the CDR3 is TGTGCCAGCAGTTCTAGCGGGGGGGTGATCGTAGACAAAAACATTCAGTACTTC.

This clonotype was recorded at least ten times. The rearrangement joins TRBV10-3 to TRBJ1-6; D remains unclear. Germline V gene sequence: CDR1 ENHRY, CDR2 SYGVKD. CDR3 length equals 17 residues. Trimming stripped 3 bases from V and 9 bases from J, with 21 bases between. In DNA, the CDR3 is TGTGCCATCAGTGACTATCCCTGGGGAGGGTTCAGTTCACCCCTCCACTTT. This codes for CAISDYPWGGFSSPLHF.

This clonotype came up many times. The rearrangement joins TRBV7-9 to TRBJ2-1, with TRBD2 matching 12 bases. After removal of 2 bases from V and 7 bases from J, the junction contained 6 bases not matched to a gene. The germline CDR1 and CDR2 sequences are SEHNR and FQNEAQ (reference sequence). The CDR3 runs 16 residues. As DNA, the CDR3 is TGTGCCAGCAGCTTAAAACTAGCGGGGGGTGAGAATGAGCAGTTCTTC. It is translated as CASSLKLAGGENEQFF.

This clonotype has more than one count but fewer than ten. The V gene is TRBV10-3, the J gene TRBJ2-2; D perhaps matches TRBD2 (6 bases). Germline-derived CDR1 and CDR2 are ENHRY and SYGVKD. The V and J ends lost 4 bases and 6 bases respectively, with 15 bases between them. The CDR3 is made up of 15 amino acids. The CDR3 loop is CAISATSFPPGELFF. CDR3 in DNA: TGTGCCATCAGTGCGACTAGTTTCCCCCCCGGGGAGCTGTTTTTT.